The present T cell receptor (beta chain) was sequenced within a study of blood T cell repertoires in COVID-19. Study-wide background: Sources were T cells, B-cell-depleted T cells, or PBMCs; the material itself was cDNA or gDNA.

Per the authors' pipeline: The authors estimated nucleated cell counts from reference gene primer amplification. TCRdb keeps only in-frame clones here, not all; method: immunoSEQ multiplex PCR. V, J and clone size are taken as reported in that table, and D and trimming were inferred from the DNA itself. The sample yields over 120,000 clones, 80% seen once. The sample was peripheral blood. The TCR was taken from a man between 65 and 80 years old who had recovered from COVID-19.

CDR3 nucleotide sequence: TGTGCCAGCAGCCCCCAGTTGCGGGGCCAAGAGACCCAGTACTTC. Amino acid sequence: CASSPQLRGQETQYF. The V and J genes are TRBV7-2 and TRBJ2-5; D perhaps matches TRBD2 (6 bases). The germline V gene encodes CDR1 SGHTA and CDR2 FQGNSA. The CDR3 is 15 residues long. Trimming removed 5 bases at V and 1 base at J, with 14 bases between.